The clone carrying this T cell receptor (beta chain) was seen repeatedly, ten times or more. Its specificity is not known. Libraries of TCR beta came from iRepertoire HTBI primers plus Arm-PCR of CDR3 regions. TCRdb redid the calling of the multiplex PCR reads with MiXCR, one entry per CDR3 protein. The profile shows more than 400,000 distinct CDR3 sequences, about 16% of them singletons. CDR1 MDHEN and CDR2 SYDVKM come from the germline V gene. J lost 3 bases, V lost 5 bases, and 9 bases had no gene match. The CDR3 has 15 residues. This sample is drawn from a study of regulatory T cells in long-lasting Graves disease. Study findings and constraints: Tissue studied was limited to peripheral blood, excluding thyroid tissue. Persistent disease favored TRBV28, TRBJ1-2 and TRBJ2-5.

Time point meaning: newly diagnosed GD, antithyroid drugs for less than 3 months. After RNA was extracted from PBMCs, the TCR library was made from it. By American Thyroid Association guidelines, Graves' disease was diagnosed in the cohort. This sample also appeared in a second study, on T cells in Graves' hyperthyroidism and ophthalmopathy. That publication notes: The study enrolled patients aged 18 to 65 with newly diagnosed hyperthyroidism of under 2 months' duration.

The sequence was obtained from a man between 35 and 55 years old with Graves disease. V is TRBV28 and J is TRBJ2-5, with TRBD2 matching over 7 bases. This specimen was peripheral blood mononuclear cells (PBMCs), taken at new diagnosis, from a patient treated with antithyroid drugs. The CDR3 DNA is TGTGCCAGCAGTCCCATCGGGGCGGGAGAAGAGACCCAGTACTTC. Translation: CASSPIGAGEETQYF.